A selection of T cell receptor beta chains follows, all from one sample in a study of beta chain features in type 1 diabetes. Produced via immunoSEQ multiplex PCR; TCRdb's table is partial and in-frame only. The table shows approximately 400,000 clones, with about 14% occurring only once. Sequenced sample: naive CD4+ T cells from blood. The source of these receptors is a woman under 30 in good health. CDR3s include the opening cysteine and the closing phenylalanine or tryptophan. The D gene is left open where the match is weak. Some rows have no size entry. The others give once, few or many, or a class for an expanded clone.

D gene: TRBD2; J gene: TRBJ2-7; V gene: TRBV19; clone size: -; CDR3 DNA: TGTGCCAGTGGTGGACTAGCGGGAGTAGACGAGCAGTACTTC; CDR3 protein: CASGGLAGVDEQYF
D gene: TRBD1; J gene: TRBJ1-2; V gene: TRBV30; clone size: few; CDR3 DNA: TGTGCCTGGAGACCTCCGGGACAGACTAACTATGGCTACACCTTC; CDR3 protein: CAWRPPGQTNYGYTF
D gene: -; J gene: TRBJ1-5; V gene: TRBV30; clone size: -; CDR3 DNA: TGTGCCTGGACCGCGAGGGGGTCATTCAATCAGCCCCAGCATTTT; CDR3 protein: CAWTARGSFNQPQHF
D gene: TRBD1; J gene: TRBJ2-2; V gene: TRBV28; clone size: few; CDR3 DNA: TGTGCCAGCAGCTGGGGACAGGTTCGGAACACCGGGGAGCTGTTTTTT; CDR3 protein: CASSWGQVRNTGELFF
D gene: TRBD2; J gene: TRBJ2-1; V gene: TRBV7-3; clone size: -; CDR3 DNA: TGTGCCAGCAGCTTAACCGGACTAGCGACCGATGAGCAGTTCTTC; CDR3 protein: CASSLTGLATDEQFF
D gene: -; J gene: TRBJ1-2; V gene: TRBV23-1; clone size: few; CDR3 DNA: TGCGCCAGCAGTCCCTACAGGGTTGTACCCCTTAACTATGGCTACACCTTC; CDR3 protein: CASSPYRVVPLNYGYTF
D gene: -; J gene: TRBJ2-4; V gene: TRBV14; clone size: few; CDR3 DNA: TGTGCCAGCAGCCAAGAACTAGCCAAAAACATTCAGTACTTC; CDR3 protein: CASSQELAKNIQYF
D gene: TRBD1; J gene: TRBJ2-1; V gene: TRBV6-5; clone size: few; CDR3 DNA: TGTGCCAGCAGAGTCGACAGGGGCGCGTACAATGAGCAGTTCTTC; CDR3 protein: CASRVDRGAYNEQFF
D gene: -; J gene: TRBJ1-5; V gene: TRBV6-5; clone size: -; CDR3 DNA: TGTGCCAGCAGTTACTCGATGACAGGAAGGTTCAACAACCAGCATTTT; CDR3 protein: CASSYSMTGRFNNQHF
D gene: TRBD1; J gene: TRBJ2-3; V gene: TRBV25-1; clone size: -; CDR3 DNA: TGTGCCAGCAGTAGGGGGCAGACCACAGATACGCAGTATTTT; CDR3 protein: CASSRGQTTDTQYF
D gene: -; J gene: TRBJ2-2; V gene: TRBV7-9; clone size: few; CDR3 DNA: TGTGCCAGCAGCTTTCTAGGGGTTAGAAACACCGGGGAGCTGTTTTTT; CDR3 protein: CASSFLGVRNTGELFF
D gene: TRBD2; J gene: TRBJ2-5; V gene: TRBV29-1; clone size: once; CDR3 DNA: TGCAGCGTCTCGCCAGGGCTAGCGGGTAAAGAGACCCAGTACTTC; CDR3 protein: CSVSPGLAGKETQYF
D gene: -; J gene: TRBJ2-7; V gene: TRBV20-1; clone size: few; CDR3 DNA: TGCAGTGCTACTAACCTCTACGAGCAGTACTTC; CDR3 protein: CSATNLYEQYF
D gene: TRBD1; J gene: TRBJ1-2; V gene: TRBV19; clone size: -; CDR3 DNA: TGTGCCAGTAATCCGGCCGGGACAGGGGGCTATGGCTACACCTTC; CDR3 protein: CASNPAGTGGYGYTF
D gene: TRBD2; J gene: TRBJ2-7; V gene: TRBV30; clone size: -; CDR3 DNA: TGTGCCTGGAGTGTACGAGGGTGGCTAGCGGACGTCTACGAGCAGTACTTC; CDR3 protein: CAWSVRGWLADVYEQYF
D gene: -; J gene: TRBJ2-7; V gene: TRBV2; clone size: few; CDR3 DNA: TGTGCCAGCCGCGCCGGGACCTACGAGCAGTACTTC; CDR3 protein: CASRAGTYEQYF
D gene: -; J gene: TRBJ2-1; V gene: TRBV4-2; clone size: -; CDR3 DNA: TGTGCCAGCAGCCAAGTAGAAATTGGGCCTGAGCAGTTCTTC; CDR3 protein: CASSQVEIGPEQFF
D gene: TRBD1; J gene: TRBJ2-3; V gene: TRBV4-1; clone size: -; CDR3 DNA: TGCGCCAGCAGCCCAGGTAGAGGGGGCATGGATACGCAGTATTTT; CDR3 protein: CASSPGRGGMDTQYF
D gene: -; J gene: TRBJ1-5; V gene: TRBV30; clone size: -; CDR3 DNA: TGTGCCTGGAGTGCCCAAGGACAGCCTGCGTATCAGCCCCAGCATTTT; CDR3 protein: CAWSAQGQPAYQPQHF
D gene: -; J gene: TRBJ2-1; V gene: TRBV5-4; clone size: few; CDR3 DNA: TGTGCCAGCAGCTTGGACGACGGGATAAGGTTCTTC; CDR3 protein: CASSLDDGIRFF
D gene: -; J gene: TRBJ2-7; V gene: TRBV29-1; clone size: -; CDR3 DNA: TGCAGCGTGTCCGGACTGCTCCGGGACGAGCAGTACTTC; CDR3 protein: CSVSGLLRDEQYF
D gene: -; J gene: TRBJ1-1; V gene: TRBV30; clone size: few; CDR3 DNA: TGTGCCTGGGGGGGGACTACTGAAGCTTTCTTT; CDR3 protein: CAWGGTTEAFF
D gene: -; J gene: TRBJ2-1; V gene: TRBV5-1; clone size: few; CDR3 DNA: TGCGCCAGCAGCTTGTGGACTCCAAGAAACAATGAGCAGTTCTTC; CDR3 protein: CASSLWTPRNNEQFF
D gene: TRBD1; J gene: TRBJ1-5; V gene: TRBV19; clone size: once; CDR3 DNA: TGTGCCAGTAGGGAAGGACAGGAGAACCAGCCCCAGCATTTT; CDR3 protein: CASREGQENQPQHF
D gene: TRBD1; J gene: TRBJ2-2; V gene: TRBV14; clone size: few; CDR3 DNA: TGTGCCAGCAGCCTCTGGGACAGGGTTAACACCGGGGAGCTGTTTTTT; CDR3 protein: CASSLWDRVNTGELFF
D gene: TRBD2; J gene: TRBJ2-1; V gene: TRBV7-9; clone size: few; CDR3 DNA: TGTGCCAGCAGAACTCCGGGACTAGCGGGAGCAAATGAGCAGTTCTTC; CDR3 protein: CASRTPGLAGANEQFF
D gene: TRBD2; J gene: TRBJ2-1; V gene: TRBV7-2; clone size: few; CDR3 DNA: TGTGCCAGCAGCCCGGGACTAGCGGGAGGGCGTGAGCAGTTCTTC; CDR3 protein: CASSPGLAGGREQFF
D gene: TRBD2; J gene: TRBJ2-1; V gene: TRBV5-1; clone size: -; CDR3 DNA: TGCGCCAGCAGCTTGGTGGCTAGCGGGAGGGCCAATGAGCAGTTCTTC; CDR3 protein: CASSLVASGRANEQFF
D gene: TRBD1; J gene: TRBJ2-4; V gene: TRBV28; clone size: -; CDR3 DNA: TGTGCCAGCAGATCCGGACAGGTTGCGTCCCACATTCAGTACTTC; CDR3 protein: CASRSGQVASHIQYF
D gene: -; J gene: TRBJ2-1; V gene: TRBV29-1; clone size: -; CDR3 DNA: TGCAGCGTTGACAAACAGGGAATCAATGAGCAGTTCTTC; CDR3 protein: CSVDKQGINEQFF
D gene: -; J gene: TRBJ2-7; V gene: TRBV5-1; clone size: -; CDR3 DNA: TGCGCCCCCCCCGGCCCATCGACGGGGGAGCAGTACTTC; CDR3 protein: CAPPGPSTGEQYF
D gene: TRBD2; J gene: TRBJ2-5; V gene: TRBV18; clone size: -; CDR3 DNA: TGTGCCAGCTCACCAAAGGGGACTAGCGGGCCGAGGGAAGAGACCCAGTACTTC; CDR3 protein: CASSPKGTSGPREETQYF
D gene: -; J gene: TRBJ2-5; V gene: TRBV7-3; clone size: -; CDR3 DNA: TGTGCCAGCAGCTCCGTACTAGCAGCCTCCCCGGCCCAGTACTTC; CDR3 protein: CASSSVLAASPAQYF
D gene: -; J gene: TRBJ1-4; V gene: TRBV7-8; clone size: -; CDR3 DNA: TGTGCCAGCAGCCCAACGGGGACTAATGAAAAACTGTTTTTT; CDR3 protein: CASSPTGTNEKLFF
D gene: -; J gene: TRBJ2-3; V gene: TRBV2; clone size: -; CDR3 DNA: TGTGCCAGCGGTCGGAGGTTCACAGATACGCAGTATTTT; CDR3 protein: CASGRRFTDTQYF
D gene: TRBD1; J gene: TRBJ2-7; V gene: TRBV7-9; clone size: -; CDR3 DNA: TGTGCCAGCAGCTTAAACGGCAGGGGGCTCCAGCAGTACTTC; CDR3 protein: CASSLNGRGLQQYF
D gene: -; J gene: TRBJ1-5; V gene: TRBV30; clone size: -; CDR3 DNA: TGTGCCTGGAGTGTACACAGTGGGTCAGGTCAGCCCCAGCATTTT; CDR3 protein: CAWSVHSGSGQPQHF
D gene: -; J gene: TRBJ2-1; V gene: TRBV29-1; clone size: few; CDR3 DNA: TGCAGCGTTGGTGAGAAGCATGAGCAGTTCTTC; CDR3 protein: CSVGEKHEQFF
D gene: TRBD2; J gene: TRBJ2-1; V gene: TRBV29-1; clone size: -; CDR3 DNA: TGCAGCGTAGGCAGGACTAGCGGGAGTCCACTCCTATACAATGAGCAGTTCTTC; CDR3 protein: CSVGRTSGSPLLYNEQFF
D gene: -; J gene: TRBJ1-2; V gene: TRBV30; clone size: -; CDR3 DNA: TGTGCCTGGAGTGTGGCCAATAACTATGGCTACACCTTC; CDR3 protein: CAWSVANNYGYTF
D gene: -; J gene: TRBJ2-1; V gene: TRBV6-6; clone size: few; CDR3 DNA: TGTGCCAGCAGTTCCCCTGGGCTCGATGAGCAGTTCTTC; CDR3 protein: CASSSPGLDEQFF
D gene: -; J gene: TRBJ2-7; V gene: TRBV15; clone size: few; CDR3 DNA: TGTGCCACCAGAGGGGTGAATACCTACGAGCAGTACTTC; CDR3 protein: CATRGVNTYEQYF
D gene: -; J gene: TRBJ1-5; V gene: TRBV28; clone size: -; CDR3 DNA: TGTGCCAGCAGGTATTCCGCGGCTAGCAATCAGCCCCAGCATTTT; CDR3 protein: CASRYSAASNQPQHF
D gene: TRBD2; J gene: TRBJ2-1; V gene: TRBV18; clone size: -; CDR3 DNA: TGTGCCAGCTCACCTCAGCGGGAGATGAAGTTCTTC; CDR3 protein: CASSPQREMKFF
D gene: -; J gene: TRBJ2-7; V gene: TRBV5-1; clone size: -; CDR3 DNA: TGCGCCAGCAGCCGACAGTACAACGAGCAGTACTTC; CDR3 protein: CASSRQYNEQYF
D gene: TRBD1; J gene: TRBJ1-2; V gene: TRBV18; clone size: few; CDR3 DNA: TGTGCCAGCTCACAGCGGACAGGGGCGGATGGCTACACCTTC; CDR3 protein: CASSQRTGADGYTF
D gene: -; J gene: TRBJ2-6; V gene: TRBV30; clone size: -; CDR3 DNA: TGTGCCTGGAGGGAACGGACTCGGTCTGGGGCCAACGTCCTGACTTTC; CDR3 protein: CAWRERTRSGANVLTF
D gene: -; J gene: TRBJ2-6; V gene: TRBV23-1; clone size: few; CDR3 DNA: TGCGCCAGCAGTCAATCCTGGGGGCCAGGGCTAGGGGCCAACGTCCTGACTTTC; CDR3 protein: CASSQSWGPGLGANVLTF
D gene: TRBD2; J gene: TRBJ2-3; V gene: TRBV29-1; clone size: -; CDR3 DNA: TGCAGCGTTGAGTTAGCGGGAGGGATAGATACGCAGTATTTT; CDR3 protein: CSVELAGGIDTQYF
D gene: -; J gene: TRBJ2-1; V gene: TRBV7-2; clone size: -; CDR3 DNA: TGTGCCAGCAGCCTGCGAAACTCCTACAATGAGCAGTTCTTC; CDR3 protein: CASSLRNSYNEQFF
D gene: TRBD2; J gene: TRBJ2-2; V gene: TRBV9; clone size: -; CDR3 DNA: TGTGCCAGCAGCGTTCGGAGCGGGGGTGACGGGGAGCTGTTTTTT; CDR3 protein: CASSVRSGGDGELFF
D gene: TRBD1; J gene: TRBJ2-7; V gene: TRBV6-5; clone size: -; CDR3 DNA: TGTGCCAGCAGTTACGGGGACAGGGGGCGATACGAGCAGTACTTC; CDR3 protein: CASSYGDRGRYEQYF
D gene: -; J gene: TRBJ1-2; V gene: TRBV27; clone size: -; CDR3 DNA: TGTGCCAGCAGTTTAAGAGGGATCGGCTACACCTTC; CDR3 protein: CASSLRGIGYTF
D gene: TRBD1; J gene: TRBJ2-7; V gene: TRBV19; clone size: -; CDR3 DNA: TGTGCCAGTAGTGAAGGGACAGATCCTCCCTACGAGCAGTACTTC; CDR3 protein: CASSEGTDPPYEQYF
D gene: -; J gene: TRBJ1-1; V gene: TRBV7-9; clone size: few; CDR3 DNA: TGTGCCAGCAGCTTAGAATGGGGGCTTGGCACTGAAGCTTTCTTT; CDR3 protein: CASSLEWGLGTEAFF
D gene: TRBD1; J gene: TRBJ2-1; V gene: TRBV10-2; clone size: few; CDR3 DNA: TGCGCCAGCAGAAAGACAGGGGGGCACAATGAGCAGTTCTTC; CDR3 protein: CASRKTGGHNEQFF